The sequence of this TCR beta chain was determined in a study of T cell responses to AZD1222 COVID-19 vaccine. About this clone: Its target is unknown.

Study conclusions and caveats: Two AZD1222 doses significantly raised spike-specific TCR breadth and depth over controls. Repertoires were collected only later (after the peak T cell response had occurred). Vaccine-associated CD4 TCRs spanned spike, dominant at 160-218 and 743-854. White British ancestry dominated among donors, who included more females, and clonal diversity was possibly underestimated.

Some clones are missing from TCRdb's copy, which holds only in-frame ones; the method was immunoSEQ multiplex PCR. Among tens of thousands of clones listed, less than 85% were seen once. The CDR3 contains 16 residues. The germline V gene encodes CDR1 SSHAT and CDR2 FNYEAQ (reference sequence). The junction had 7 bases not matched to a gene; V was cut back by 0 bases and J by 7 bases. This TCR was sampled from an adult who received the AZD1222 COVID-19 vaccine. This sample comprised peripheral blood, obtained 28 days after the second AZD1222 dose. This chain joins TRBV7-7 and TRBJ2-1; 9 nucleotides align to TRBD2. CDR3 residues: CASSLAPAGGGNEQFF. Here the CDR3 DNA reads TGTGCCAGCAGCTTAGCACCAGCGGGGGGAGGAAATGAGCAGTTCTTC.